This note documents a single TCR beta chain sequence. The sample's time point: baseline, week 1 (first vaccination visit). The treatment denotes: pre-vaccination baseline after standard-of-care therapy. Every donor had a new WHO grade 3 or 4 astrocytoma that was IDH1-mutant, with loss of nuclear ATRX. This sample is drawn from a study of a mutant IDH1 vaccine in newly diagnosed glioma. TCRdb's copy holds only in-frame clones and misses some; the assay was immunoSEQ multiplex PCR. The sample lists about 38,000 clones, approximately 78% occurring once. Germline-derived CDR1 and CDR2 are SGDLS and YYNGEE. Germline trimming cut 0 bases from V and 11 bases from J; bases unmatched to any gene: 14. CDR3 length: 17 amino acids.

Sample: PBMCs, taken from a glioma patient treated with radiotherapy, temozolomide or both. V is TRBV9 and J is TRBJ2-5; 12 bases are a match to TRBD2. This receptor was identified in a man between 35 and 55 years old with glioma. Some clones in this sample may be carry-over from other donors' samples. The CDR3 sequence is CASSVATSGGLIEPQYF. DNA for the CDR3: TGTGCCAGCAGCGTAGCGACTAGCGGGGGCCTTATCGAACCTCAGTACTTC.